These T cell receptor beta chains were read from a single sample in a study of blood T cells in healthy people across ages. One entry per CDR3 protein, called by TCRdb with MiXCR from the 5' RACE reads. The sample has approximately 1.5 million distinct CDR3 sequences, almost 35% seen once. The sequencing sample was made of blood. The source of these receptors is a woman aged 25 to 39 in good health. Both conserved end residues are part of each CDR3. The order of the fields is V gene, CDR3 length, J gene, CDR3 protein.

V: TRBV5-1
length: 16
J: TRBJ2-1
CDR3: CASSQTRTGGIDEQFF

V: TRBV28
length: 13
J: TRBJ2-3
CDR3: CASSLGAPYTQYF

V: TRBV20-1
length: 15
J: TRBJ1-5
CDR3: CSASDSYHSNQPQHF

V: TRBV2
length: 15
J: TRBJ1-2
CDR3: CASREDRGPSYGYTF

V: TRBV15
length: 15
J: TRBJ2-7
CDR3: CTTSRDQQGGYEQYF

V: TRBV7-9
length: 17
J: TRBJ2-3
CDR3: CASSFPSTGDATDTQYF

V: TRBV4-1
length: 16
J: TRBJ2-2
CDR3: CASSRGQGIVNGELFF

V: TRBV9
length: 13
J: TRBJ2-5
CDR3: CASSADREETQYF

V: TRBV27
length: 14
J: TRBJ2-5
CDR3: CASRGVQGMQTQYF

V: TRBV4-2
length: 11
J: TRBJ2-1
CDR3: CASSQGQEQFF

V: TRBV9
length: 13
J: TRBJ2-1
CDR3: CASSTGGYNEQFF

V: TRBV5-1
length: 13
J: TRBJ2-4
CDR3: CASSSETGFIQYF

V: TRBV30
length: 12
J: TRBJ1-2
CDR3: CAWSRGGYGYTF

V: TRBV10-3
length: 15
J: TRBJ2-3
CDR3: CAISDGAGGADTQYF

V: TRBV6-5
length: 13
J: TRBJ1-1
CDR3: CASMRSGNTEAFF

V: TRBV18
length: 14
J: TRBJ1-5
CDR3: CASSGGIRNQPQHF

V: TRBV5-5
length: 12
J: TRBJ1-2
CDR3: CAGSAINYGYTF

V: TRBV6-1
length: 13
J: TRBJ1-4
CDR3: CASMRGKGEKLFF

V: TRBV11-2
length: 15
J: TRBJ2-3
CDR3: CASTPYSGAGDTQYF

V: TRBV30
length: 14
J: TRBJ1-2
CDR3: CAQNRGQGLNGYTF

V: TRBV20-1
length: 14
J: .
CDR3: CSARDPDSISEQYF

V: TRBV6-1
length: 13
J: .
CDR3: CASRGMGLETQYF

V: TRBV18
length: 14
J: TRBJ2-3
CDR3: CASSSLDSSDTQYF

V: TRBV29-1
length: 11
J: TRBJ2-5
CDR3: CSSLAWETQYF